This passage covers 28 T cell receptor beta chains from one sample sequenced in a study of breast tumors, draining lymph nodes, adjacent tissues. MiXCR, applied by TCRdb to the multiplex PCR reads, yields one record per CDR3 protein. The data contain roughly 120,000 distinct CDR3 sequences, nearly 20% of them singletons. Axillary draining lymph nodes of breast cancer patients supplied the node samples. What was sequenced was axillary lymph node tissue. Receptors were obtained from a female donor with breast cancer. Some clones in this sample may be carry-over from other donors' samples.

The chain uses TRBV19 and TRBJ1-3; D ambiguous. Looked up from germline, CDR1 is LNHDA and CDR2 is SQIVND (reference sequence). Trimming pared 7 bases from V and 0 bases from J, leaving 10 bases between. The CDR3 is 14 amino acids. CDR3 amino acids: CASKDINSGNTIYF. The CDR3 bases are TGTGCCAGTAAAGACATTAACTCTGGAAACACCATATATTTT.

This clonotype has a count of ten or more. The chain couples TRBV20-1 to TRBJ2-5; D gene ambiguous. The germline V gene has CDR1 DFQATT and CDR2 SNEGSKA (reference sequence). This CDR3 contains 14 residues. V shed 4 bases and J shed 1 base, with 13 bases lying between them. The CDR3: CSATESFGQETQYF. In nucleotides, the CDR3 is TGCAGTGCTACCGAGTCGTTCGGCCAAGAGACCCAGTACTTC.

The chain recombines TRBV5-1 with TRBJ2-4; 9 bases are a match to TRBD2. This CDR3 spans 17 amino acids. Trimming at V came to 0 bases and at J to 8 bases, leaving 12 bases not matched to a gene. In germline, CDR1 is SGHRS, CDR2 YFSETQ. CDR3 bases: TGCGCCAGCAGCTTGGGGGCTAGCGGGACCCCCCGGGACATTCAGTACTTC. Its translation is CASSLGASGTPRDIQYF. Using reference TRBV5-1 and TRBJ2-4 for the parts outside the CDR3, the full variable domain is KAGVTQTPRYLIKTRGQQVTLSCSPISGHRSVSWYQQTPGQGLQFLFEYFSETQRNKGNFPGRFSGRQFSNSRSEMNVSTLELGDSALYLCASSLGASGTPRDIQYFGAGTRLSVL.

The V gene is TRBV3-1, the J gene TRBJ2-6; tentative D call: TRBD2 (6 bases). The CDR3 is 15 amino acids. Between the trimmed V and J ends, which lost 6 bases and 2 bases, there was a span of 11 bases. Germline V gives CDR1 LGHDT, CDR2 YNNKEL (reference sequence). The CDR3 DNA reads TGTGCCAGCAGTCGGGGGAGCCCTGGGGCCAACGTCCTGACTTTC. This encodes CASSRGSPGANVLTF.

This clonotype was found many times. This chain links TRBV4-2 with TRBJ2-3; 13 bases are shared with TRBD2. This CDR3 has 17 amino acids. Trimming cost V 1 base and J 2 bases; bases outside gene matches: 3. Germline CDR1 LGHNA, CDR2 YNFKEQ. For the CDR3, the DNA is TGTGCCAGCAGCCAAGGACTAGCGGGGGGACTCACAGATACGCAGTATTTT. This sequence encodes CASSQGLAGGLTDTQYF.

To note about this clonotype: A much larger clone is a single base away; this may be a read error. The rearrangement links TRBV2 to TRBJ2-5; D not resolved. CDR3 length: 13 residues. The germline V gene encodes CDR1 SNHLY and CDR2 FYNNEI. As DNA, the CDR3 is TGTGCCAGCAGTGTACGACTGCAAGAGACCCGGTACTTC. Translation gives CASSVRLQETRYF.

This clonotype was recorded many times. CDR3 loop: CASSYTGGGSGANVLTF. CDR3 DNA sequence: TGTGCCAGCAGTTATACGGGGGGAGGTTCCGGGGCCAACGTCCTGACTTTC. V gene TRBV6-6 combines with J gene TRBJ2-6; 7 nucleotides agree with TRBD2. The V gene end was trimmed by 3 bases and the J gene end by 4 bases; junction bases not matched to a gene: 9. This CDR3 comprises 17 residues. Germline CDR1 is MNHNY and CDR2 is SVGAGI (reference sequence).

This clonotype has at least ten counts. The chain uses TRBV20-1 and TRBJ2-2, with D possibly TRBD1 on 6 matching bases. The length of the CDR3 is 15 residues. The ends were cut back, 7 bases at V and 4 bases at J, with 19 bases in the middle. Germline lookup yields CDR1 DFQATT and CDR2 SNEGSKA (reference sequence). CDR3 protein: CSVPNGGAITGELFF. The CDR3 nucleotides read TGCAGTGTTCCGAATGGGGGCGCGATCACCGGGGAGCTGTTTTTT.

Worth noting for this clonotype: A much larger clone is a single base away; this may be a read error. The V and J genes are TRBV5-1 and TRBJ1-2; maybe TRBD1 (6 bases). This CDR3 has 13 amino acids. The germline gives CDR1 SGHRS, CDR2 YFSETQ. The V and J ends lost 3 bases and 4 bases respectively, with 10 bases between them. In DNA, the CDR3 is TGCGCCAGCAGCTCCGGACAGTTCTATGGCTACACCTTC. The encoded protein is CASSSGQFYGYTF. The whole variable domain, filled in from reference TRBV5-1 and TRBJ1-2, reads KAGVTQTPRYLIKTRGQQVTLSCSPISGHRSVSWYQQTPGQGLQFLFEYFSETQRNKGNFPGRFSGRQFSNSRSEMNVSTLELGDSALYLCASSSGQFYGYTFGSGTRLTVV.

This clonotype occurred many times. This sequence joins TRBV7-9 and TRBJ2-7; D could derive from TRBD1 or TRBD2 (5 bases each). This CDR3 spans 14 amino acids. V was cut by 5 bases and J by 7 bases, with 18 bases left in between. CDR1 SEHNR and CDR2 FQNEAQ come from the germline V gene (reference sequence). CDR3 coding DNA: TGTGCCAGCAGCCTAGGGGACGGAAGCCCGGAGCAGTACTTC. It translates to CASSLGDGSPEQYF.

At least ten counts were recorded for this clonotype. The rearrangement joins TRBV19 to TRBJ1-5; D might be TRBD1 (6 bases). This CDR3 comprises 16 residues. Germline V gene lookup returns CDR1 LNHDA and CDR2 SQIVND (reference sequence). V was trimmed by 6 bases and J by 0 bases, leaving 15 bases between them. CDR3 sequence reads: CASRNGGSYSNQPQHF. The CDR3 DNA sequence: TGTGCCAGTAGAAATGGGGGCAGCTATAGCAATCAGCCCCAGCATTTT. Based on the CDR3 plus reference TRBV19 and TRBJ1-5, the full variable domain is DGGITQSPKYLFRKEGQNVTLSCEQNLNHDAMYWYRQDPGQGLRLIYYSQIVNDFQKGDIAEGYSVSREKKESFPLTVTSAQKNPTAFYLCASRNGGSYSNQPQHFGDGTRLSIL.

As regards this clonotype: One junction end does not reproduce the germline sequence, and a read error may be involved. This chain uses TRBV20-1 with TRBJ2-1, with D unresolved. The germline gives CDR1 DFQATT, CDR2 SNEGSKA (reference sequence). This CDR3 has 16 amino acids. The CDR3 loop reads CSARDPRSAVTNERFF. In nucleotides, the CDR3 is TGCAGTGCTAGAGATCCGAGGAGTGCGGTGACCAATGAGCGGTTCTTC.

This clonotype was found many times. The J gene is TRBJ2-3, the V gene TRBV5-1; the D is unclear. Trimming pared 5 bases from V and 0 bases from J, leaving 10 bases between. This CDR3 contains 14 residues. The germline gives CDR1 SGHRS, CDR2 YFSETQ. The CDR3 here is CASRRRSSTDTQYF. The CDR3 DNA sequence: TGCGCCAGCAGAAGGCGTTCTAGCACAGATACGCAGTATTTT.

A remark on this clonotype: This sequence may be a read error, since a much larger clone differs from it by one base. V usage is TRBV19 and J usage is TRBJ2-7, with unresolved D. CDR3 length equals 13 residues. Germline V gene sequence: CDR1 LNHDA, CDR2 SQIVND (reference sequence). Trimming took off 3 bases at V and 1 base at J, with 7 bases between the two ends. The CDR3 is CASSMAGSYEQYF. The CDR3 DNA sequence: TGTGCCAGTAGTATGGCCGGTTCCTACGAGCAGTACTTC.

Regarding this clonotype: Being one base from a much bigger clone, this may be a read error. This rearrangement joins TRBV6-5 to TRBJ1-3; D is uncertain. Germline CDR1 reads MNHEY; CDR2 reads SVGAGI. V lost 6 bases, J lost 0 bases, and 12 bases lay in between. The CDR3 is made up of 15 amino acids. In nucleotides, the CDR3 is TGTGCCAGCAGACCGGACGGGGACTCTGGAAACACCATATATTTT. Its translation is CASRPDGDSGNTIYF.

This clonotype was recorded at least ten times. The chain couples TRBV6-6 to TRBJ1-4; 9 nucleotides align to TRBD1. J gave up 7 bases and V 7 bases, and 13 bases lay outside the gene matches. The CDR3 has 16 residues. Germline lookup yields CDR1 MNHNY and CDR2 SVGAGI (reference sequence). CDR3 DNA: TGTGCCAGCATCCCGGACAGGGGCACTGAGGGTGAAAAACTGTTTTTT. Its translation is CASIPDRGTEGEKLFF.

This clonotype was seen many times. The chain uses TRBV24-1 and TRBJ2-1, with 11 bases lining up with TRBD2. This CDR3 has 15 residues. CDR1 and CDR2 from the germline V gene are KGHDR and SFDVKD. V gave up 2 bases and J gave up 8 bases; unmatched junction bases: 4. In DNA form, the CDR3 reads TGTGCCACCAGTGATTCCGGGACTAGCGGTGATGAGCAGTTCTTC. Protein sequence: CATSDSGTSGDEQFF.

On this clonotype: This clone may be a read error of a much larger clone one base away. This chain joins TRBV6-5 and TRBJ2-1; D not resolved. Germline-derived CDR1 and CDR2 are MNHEY and SVGAGI. V lost 2 bases and J lost 2, with 10 bases in between. The CDR3 consists of 15 residues. CDR3 sequence: CASSYEGSPYNEQFF. CDR3 DNA sequence: TGTGCCAGCAGTTACGAAGGGTCCCCCTACAATGAGCAGTTCTTC.

As concerns this clonotype: Here the CDR3 omits its conserved ending phenylalanine or tryptophan, so a read error is the likely source. The DNA is left out, because the CDR3 cannot be placed on it with certainty; the CDR3 is given as TCRdb lists it. This chain links TRBV10-3 with TRBJ1-1. The CDR3 length is 11 residues, termini included. CDR1 and CDR2 from the germline V gene are ENHRY and SYGVKD. CDR3 in amino acids: CAISELGRCFL.

Ten or more counts support this clonotype. J is TRBJ2-1 and V is TRBV4-1, with D hard to call. CDR3 length equals 14 residues. In germline, CDR1 is MGHRA, CDR2 YSYEKL. V lost 0 bases, J lost 0 bases, and 3 bases lay in between. The chain's CDR3 is CASSQDSSYNEQFF. The CDR3 region has the DNA TGCGCCAGCAGCCAAGACTCCTCCTACAATGAGCAGTTCTTC.

Ten or more counts support this clonotype. V and J are TRBV29-1 and TRBJ2-7; D is possibly TRBD1 or TRBD2 (5 bases each). The CDR3 length is 14 residues. Trimming shortened V by 4 bases and J by 0 bases, and 13 bases separated the two germline ends. Germline CDR1 reads SQVTM; CDR2 reads ANQGSEA. The CDR3 DNA reads TGCAGCGTTGCCCGGGACGGATTCTCCTACGAGCAGTACTTC. Protein: CSVARDGFSYEQYF.

The chain combines TRBV3-1 with TRBJ2-3; possibly TRBD2 for D (5 bases). The CDR3 loop spans 11 amino acids. Looked up from germline, CDR1 is LGHDT and CDR2 is YNNKEL (reference sequence). V shed 8 bases and J shed 7 bases, with 10 bases lying between them. The CDR3 sequence: CASGRGNTQYF. The CDR3 DNA follows: TGTGCCAGCGGCCGAGGGAATACGCAGTATTTT.

This clonotype was seen ten or more times. The V gene is TRBV29-1, the J gene TRBJ2-3, with D possibly TRBD1 on 6 matching bases. The V end lost 4 bases, the J end lost 2 bases, and 13 bases lay between the germline ends. The CDR3 length is 14 residues. Germline-derived CDR1 and CDR2 are SQVTM and ANQGSEA. CDR3 nucleotides: TGCAGCGTTGTAGCCCCGGGACACACAGATACGCAGTATTTT. This gives the protein CSVVAPGHTDTQYF.

The chain carries TRBV6-2 or TRBV6-3 and TRBJ1-2, with TRBD1 identical over 11 bases. The ends lost 6 bases at V and 1 base at J; junction bases unmatched: 10. The CDR3 consists of 17 residues. Germline CDR1 MNHEY, CDR2 SVGEGT. The CDR3 region is CASRTSMGQGVNYGYTF. CDR3 DNA: TGTGCCAGCAGAACTTCTATGGGACAGGGGGTTAACTATGGCTACACCTTC.

This clonotype was seen repeatedly, ten times or more. The chain is built from TRBV12-3 or TRBV12-4 and TRBJ1-5; D may be TRBD1 (6 bases). The CDR3 sequence is 14 residues long. Trimming left V 5 bases short and J 6 bases short, with 14 bases between. CDR3 sequence reads: CASSHGQQGQPQHF. The CDR3, as DNA: TGTGCCAGCAGTCACGGACAGCAGGGTCAGCCCCAGCATTTT.

This clonotype was seen repeatedly, ten times or more. The V gene is TRBV6-4, the J gene TRBJ2-7; TRBD1 matches 8 bases. V lost 8 bases, J lost 4 bases, and 10 bases stayed unmatched. Looked up from germline, CDR1 is MRHNA and CDR2 is SNTAGT. The CDR3 consists of 14 residues. The CDR3 is CASHGGTGRYEQYF. In DNA, the CDR3 is TGTGCCAGCCACGGCGGGACAGGTCGGTACGAGCAGTACTTC.

This clonotype was picked up one time. V and J are TRBV5-4 and TRBJ1-5, with D possibly TRBD1 on 6 matching bases. The J call may be in error: the DNA end matches TRBJ2-3 better. The CDR3 consists of 15 residues. The germline CDR1 and CDR2 sequences are SGHNT and YYREEE (reference sequence). CDR3 residues: CASSQTPDSNQPQYF. CDR3 DNA: TGTGCCAGCAGCCAAACCCCGGACAGCAATCAGCCCCAGTATTTT.

A word on this clonotype: A read error is possible here, since a much larger clone lies one base away. The V call is TRBV18, the J call TRBJ1-4; tentatively, D is TRBD1 (5 bases). The V end was cut by 4 bases, the J end by 5 bases, with 14 bases between. The CDR3 sequence is 15 residues long. CDR1 and CDR2 (germline): KGHSH, LQKENI. CDR3: CASSRNVGANEKLFF. In nucleotides, the CDR3 is TGTGCCAGCTCACGGAACGTAGGGGCGAATGAAAAACTGTTTTTT.